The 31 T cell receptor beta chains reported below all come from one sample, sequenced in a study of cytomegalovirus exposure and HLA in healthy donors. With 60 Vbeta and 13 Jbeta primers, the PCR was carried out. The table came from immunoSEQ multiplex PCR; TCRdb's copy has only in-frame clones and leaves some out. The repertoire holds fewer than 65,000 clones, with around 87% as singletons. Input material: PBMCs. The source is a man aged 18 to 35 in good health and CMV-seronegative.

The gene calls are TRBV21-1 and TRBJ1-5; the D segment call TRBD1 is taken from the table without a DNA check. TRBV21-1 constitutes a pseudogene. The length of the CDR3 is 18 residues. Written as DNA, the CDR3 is TGTGCCAGCAGCTCGAGGGTCCTGACAGGGGAACGGAATCAGCCCCAGCATTTT. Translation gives CASSSRVLTGERNQPQHF.

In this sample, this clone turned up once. CDR3 protein: CASSLASGNQETQYF. CDR3 DNA: TGTGCCAGCAGCTTAGCATCAGGGAACCAAGAGACCCAGTACTTC. V and J are TRBV7-6 and TRBJ2-5; tentative D call: TRBD1 (5 bases). Trimming took 0 bases from V and 0 from J, leaving 8 bases between them. The CDR3 is 15 amino acids. The germline V gene has CDR1 SGHVS and CDR2 FNYEAQ.

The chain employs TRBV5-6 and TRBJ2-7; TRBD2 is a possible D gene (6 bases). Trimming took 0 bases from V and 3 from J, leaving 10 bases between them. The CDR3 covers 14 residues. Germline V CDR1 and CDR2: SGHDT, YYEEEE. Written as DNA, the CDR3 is TGTGCCAGCAGCTTGGGCGGAGGGGACTACGAGCAGTACTTC. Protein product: CASSLGGGDYEQYF.

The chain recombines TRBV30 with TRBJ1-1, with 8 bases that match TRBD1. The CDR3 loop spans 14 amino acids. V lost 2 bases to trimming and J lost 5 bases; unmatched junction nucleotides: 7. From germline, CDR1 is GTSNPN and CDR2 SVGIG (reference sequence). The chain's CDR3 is CAWSSTGVGTEAFF. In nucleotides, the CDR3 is TGTGCCTGGAGTTCGACAGGGGTAGGGACTGAAGCTTTCTTT.

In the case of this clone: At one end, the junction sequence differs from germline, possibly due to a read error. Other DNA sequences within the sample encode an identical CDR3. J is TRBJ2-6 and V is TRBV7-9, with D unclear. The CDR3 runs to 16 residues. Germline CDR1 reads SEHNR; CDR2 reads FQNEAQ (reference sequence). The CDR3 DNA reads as TGCGCCAGCAGCTTAGGCCTGAGCTCTGGGGCCAACGTCCTGACTTTC. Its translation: CASSLGLSSGANVLTF. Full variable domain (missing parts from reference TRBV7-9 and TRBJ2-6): DTGVSQNPRHKITKRGQNVTFRCDPISEHNRLYWYRQTLGQGPEFLTYFQNEAQLEKSRLLSDRFSAERPKGSFSTLEIQRTEQGDSAMYLCASSLGLSSGANVLTFGAGSRLTVL.

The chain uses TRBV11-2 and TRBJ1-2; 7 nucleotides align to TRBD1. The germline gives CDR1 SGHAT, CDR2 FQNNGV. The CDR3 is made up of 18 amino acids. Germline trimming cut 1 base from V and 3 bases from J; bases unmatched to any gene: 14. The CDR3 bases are TGTGCCAGCAGCTTAGTCCTGGGTGGACAGGATCAAGACTATGGCTACACCTTC. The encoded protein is CASSLVLGGQDQDYGYTF.

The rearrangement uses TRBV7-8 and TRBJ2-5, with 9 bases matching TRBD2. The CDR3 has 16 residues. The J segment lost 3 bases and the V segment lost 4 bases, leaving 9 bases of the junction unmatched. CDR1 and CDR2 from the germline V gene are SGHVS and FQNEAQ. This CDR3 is CASSSDWGLAEETQYF. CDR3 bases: TGTGCCAGCAGCTCGGACTGGGGACTAGCAGAAGAGACCCAGTACTTC.

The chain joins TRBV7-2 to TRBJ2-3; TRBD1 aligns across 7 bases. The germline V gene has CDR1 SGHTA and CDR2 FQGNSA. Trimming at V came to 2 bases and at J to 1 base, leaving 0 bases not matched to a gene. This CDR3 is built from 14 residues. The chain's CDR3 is CASSLQGGTDTQYF. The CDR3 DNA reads TGTGCCAGCAGCTTACAGGGGGGCACAGATACGCAGTATTTT.

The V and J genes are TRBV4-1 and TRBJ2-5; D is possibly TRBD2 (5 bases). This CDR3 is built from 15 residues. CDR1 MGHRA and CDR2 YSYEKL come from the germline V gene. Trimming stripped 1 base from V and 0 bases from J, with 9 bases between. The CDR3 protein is CASSQAVLDQETQYF. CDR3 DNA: TGCGCCAGCAGCCAAGCGGTACTAGACCAAGAGACCCAGTACTTC.

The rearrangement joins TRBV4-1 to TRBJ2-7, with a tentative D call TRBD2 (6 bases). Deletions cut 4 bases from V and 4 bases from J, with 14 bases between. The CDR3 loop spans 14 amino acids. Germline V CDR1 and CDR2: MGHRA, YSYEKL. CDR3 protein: CASSPRTTVYEQYF. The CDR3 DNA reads TGCGCCAGCAGCCCTAGGACTACCGTTTACGAGCAGTACTTC.

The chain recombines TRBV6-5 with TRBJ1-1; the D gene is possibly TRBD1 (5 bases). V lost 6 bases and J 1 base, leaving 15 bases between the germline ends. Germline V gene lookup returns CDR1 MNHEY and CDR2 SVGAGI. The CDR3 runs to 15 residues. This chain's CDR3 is CASSPSQGWNTEAFF. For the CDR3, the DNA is TGTGCCAGCAGCCCATCGCAGGGTTGGAACACTGAAGCTTTCTTT.

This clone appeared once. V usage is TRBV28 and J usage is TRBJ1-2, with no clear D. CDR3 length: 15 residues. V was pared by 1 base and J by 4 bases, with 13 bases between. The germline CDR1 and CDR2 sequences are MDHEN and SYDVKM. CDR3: CASSLYTEAGYGYTF. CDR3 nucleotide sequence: TGTGCCAGCAGTTTATATACCGAGGCTGGCTATGGCTACACCTTC.

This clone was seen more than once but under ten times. The CDR3 nucleotides read TGCGCCAGCAGCCACTTACAGGGGGCGAACTACGAGCAGTACTTC. Translating it yields CASSHLQGANYEQYF. V usage is TRBV4-1 and J usage is TRBJ2-7; 9 bases align to TRBD1. V was clipped by 3 bases and J by 3 bases; unmatched bases: 6. Germline CDR1 MGHRA, CDR2 YSYEKL. The CDR3 has 15 residues.

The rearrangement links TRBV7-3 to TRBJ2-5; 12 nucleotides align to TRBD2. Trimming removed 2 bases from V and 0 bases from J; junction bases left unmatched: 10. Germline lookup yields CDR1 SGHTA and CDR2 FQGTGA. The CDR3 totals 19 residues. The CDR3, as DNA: TGTGCCAGCAGCTTATCTCCAACTAGCGGGGGGACAAACCAAGAGACCCAGTACTTC. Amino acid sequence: CASSLSPTSGGTNQETQYF.

CDR3 sequence reads: CASSLYVRGVGSSTDTQYF. DNA for the CDR3: TGTGCCAGCAGCTTATATGTCCGGGGAGTAGGGTCTAGCACAGATACGCAGTATTTT. The rearrangement links TRBV7-9 to TRBJ2-3; D might be TRBD2 (5 bases). Germline-derived CDR1 and CDR2 are SEHNR and FQNEAQ (reference sequence). The CDR3 extends over 19 amino acids. Trimming removed 2 bases at V and 0 bases at J, with 21 bases between.

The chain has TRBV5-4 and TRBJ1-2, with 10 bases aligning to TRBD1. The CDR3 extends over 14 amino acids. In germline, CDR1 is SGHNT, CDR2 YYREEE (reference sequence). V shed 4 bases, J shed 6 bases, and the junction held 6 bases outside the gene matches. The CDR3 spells CASSVGQGGNGYTF. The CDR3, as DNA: TGTGCCAGCAGCGTTGGACAGGGGGGGAATGGCTACACCTTC.

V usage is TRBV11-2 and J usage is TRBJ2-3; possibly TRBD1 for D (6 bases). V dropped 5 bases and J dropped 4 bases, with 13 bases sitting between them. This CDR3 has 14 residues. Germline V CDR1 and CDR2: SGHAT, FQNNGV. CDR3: CASSQAWTADTQYF. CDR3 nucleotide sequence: TGTGCCAGCAGCCAAGCCTGGACAGCAGATACGCAGTATTTT.

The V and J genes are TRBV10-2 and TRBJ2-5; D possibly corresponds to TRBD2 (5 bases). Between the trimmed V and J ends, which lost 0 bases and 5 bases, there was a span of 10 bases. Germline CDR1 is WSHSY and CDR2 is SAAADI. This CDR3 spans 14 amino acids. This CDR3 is CASSESGSGETQYF. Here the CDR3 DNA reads TGCGCCAGCAGTGAGTCAGGGTCGGGGGAGACCCAGTACTTC.

In nucleotides, the CDR3 is TGTGCCAGCAGTGGCGGACAAAGCACAGATACGCAGTATTTT. This sequence encodes CASSGGQSTDTQYF. This sequence joins TRBV6-4 and TRBJ2-3; D possibly corresponds to TRBD1 (5 bases). V lost 4 bases and J 0 bases, leaving 8 bases between the germline ends. Germline V gene sequence: CDR1 MRHNA, CDR2 SNTAGT. The CDR3 is 14 amino acids.

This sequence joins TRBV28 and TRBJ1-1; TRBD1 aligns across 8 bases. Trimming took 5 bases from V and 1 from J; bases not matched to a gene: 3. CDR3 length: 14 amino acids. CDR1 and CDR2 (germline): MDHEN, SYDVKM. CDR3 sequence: CASSPGQGNTEAFF. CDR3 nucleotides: TGTGCCAGCAGTCCAGGACAGGGGAACACTGAAGCTTTCTTT.

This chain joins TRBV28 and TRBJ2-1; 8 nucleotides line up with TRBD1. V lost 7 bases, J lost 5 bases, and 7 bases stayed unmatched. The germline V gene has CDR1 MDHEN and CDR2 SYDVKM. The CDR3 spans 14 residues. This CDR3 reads CASTLWDRNNEQFF. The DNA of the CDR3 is TGTGCCAGCACCCTGTGGGACAGGAACAATGAGCAGTTCTTC.

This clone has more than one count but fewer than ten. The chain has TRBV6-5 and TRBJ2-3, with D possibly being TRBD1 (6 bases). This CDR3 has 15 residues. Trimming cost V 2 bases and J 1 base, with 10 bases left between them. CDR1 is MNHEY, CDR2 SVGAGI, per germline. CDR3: CASSYADSRTDTQYF. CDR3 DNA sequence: TGTGCCAGCAGTTACGCGGACAGCCGCACAGATACGCAGTATTTT.

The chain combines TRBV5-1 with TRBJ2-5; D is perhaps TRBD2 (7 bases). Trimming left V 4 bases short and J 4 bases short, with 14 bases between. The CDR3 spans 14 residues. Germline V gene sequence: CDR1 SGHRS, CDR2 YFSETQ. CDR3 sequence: CASSPWGGRETQYF. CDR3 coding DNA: TGCGCCAGCAGCCCATGGGGGGGCCGAGAGACCCAGTACTTC. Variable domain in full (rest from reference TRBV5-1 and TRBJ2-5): KAGVTQTPRYLIKTRGQQVTLSCSPISGHRSVSWYQQTPGQGLQFLFEYFSETQRNKGNFPGRFSGRQFSNSRSEMNVSTLELGDSALYLCASSPWGGRETQYFGPGTRLLVL.

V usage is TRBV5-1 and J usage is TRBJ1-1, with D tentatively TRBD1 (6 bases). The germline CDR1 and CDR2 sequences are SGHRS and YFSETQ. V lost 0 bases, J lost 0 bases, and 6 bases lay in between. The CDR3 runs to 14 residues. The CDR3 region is CASSLEGVNTEAFF. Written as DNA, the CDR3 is TGCGCCAGCAGCTTGGAGGGGGTGAACACTGAAGCTTTCTTT.

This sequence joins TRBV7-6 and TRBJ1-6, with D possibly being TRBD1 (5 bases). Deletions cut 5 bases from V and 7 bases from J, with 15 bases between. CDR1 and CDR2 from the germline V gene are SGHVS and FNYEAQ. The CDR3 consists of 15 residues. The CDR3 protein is CASSIAGTGNSPLHF. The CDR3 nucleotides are TGTGCCAGCAGCATCGCCGGGACTGGGAATTCACCCCTCCACTTT.

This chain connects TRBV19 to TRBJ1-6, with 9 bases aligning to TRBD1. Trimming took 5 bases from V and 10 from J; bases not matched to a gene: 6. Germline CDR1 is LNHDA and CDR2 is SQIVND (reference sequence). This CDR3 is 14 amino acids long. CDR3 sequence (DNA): TGTGCCAGTAGTTTGCGGACAGGGGTATCACCCCTCCACTTT. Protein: CASSLRTGVSPLHF.

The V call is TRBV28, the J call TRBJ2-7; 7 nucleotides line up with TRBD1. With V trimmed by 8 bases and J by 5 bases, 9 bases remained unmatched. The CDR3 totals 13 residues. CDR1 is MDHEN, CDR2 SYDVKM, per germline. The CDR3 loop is CASVSGTENEQYF. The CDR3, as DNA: TGTGCCAGCGTATCCGGGACAGAAAACGAGCAGTACTTC.

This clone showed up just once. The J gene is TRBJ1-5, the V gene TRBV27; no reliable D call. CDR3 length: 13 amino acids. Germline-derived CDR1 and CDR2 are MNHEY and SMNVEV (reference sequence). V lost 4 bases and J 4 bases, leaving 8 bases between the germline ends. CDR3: CASSSQANQPQHF. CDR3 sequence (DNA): TGTGCCAGCAGTTCGCAGGCTAATCAGCCCCAGCATTTT.

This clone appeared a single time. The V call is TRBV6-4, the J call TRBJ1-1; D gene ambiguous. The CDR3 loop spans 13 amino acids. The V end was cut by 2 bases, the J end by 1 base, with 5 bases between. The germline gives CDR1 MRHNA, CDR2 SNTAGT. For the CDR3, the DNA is TGTGCCAGCAGTGACCGGGAGAACACTGAAGCTTTCTTT. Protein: CASSDRENTEAFF.

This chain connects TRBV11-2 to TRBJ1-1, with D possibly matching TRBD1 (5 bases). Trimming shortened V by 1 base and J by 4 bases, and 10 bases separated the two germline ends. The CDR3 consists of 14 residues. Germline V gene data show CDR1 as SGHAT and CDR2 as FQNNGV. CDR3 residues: CASSLAGGTTEAFF. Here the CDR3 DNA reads TGTGCCAGCAGCTTAGCAGGAGGGACCACTGAAGCTTTCTTT.

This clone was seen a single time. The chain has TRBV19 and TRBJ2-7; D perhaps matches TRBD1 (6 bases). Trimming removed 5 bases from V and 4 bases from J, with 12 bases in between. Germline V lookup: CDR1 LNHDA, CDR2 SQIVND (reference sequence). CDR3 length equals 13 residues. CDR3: CASSLTGPYEQYF. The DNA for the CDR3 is TGTGCCAGTAGTCTGACAGGCCCGTACGAGCAGTACTTC.